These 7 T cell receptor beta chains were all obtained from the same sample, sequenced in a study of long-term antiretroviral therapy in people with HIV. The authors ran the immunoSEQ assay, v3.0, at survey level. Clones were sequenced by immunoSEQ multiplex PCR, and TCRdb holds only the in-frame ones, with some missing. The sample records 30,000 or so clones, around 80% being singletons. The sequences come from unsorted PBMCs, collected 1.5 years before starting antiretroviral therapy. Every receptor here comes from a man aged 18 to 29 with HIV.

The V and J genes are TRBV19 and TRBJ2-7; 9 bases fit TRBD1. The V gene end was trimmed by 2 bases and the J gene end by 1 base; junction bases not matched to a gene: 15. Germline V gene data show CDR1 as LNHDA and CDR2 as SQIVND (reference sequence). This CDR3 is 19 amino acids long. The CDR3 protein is CASSIPPGQGLLDSYEQYF. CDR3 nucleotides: TGTGCCAGTAGTATACCTCCGGGACAGGGACTACTTGATTCCTACGAGCAGTACTTC.

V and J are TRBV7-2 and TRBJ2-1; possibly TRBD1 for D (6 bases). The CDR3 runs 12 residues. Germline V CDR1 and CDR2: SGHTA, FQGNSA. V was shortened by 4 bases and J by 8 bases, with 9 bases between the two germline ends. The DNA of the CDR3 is TGTGCCAGCAGCTCCAGGACAGATGAGCAGTTCTTC. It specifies CASSSRTDEQFF.

The CDR3 protein is CAIGLDRESSYEQYF. DNA of the CDR3: TGTGCCATCGGATTGGACAGGGAAAGTTCCTACGAGCAGTACTTC. This sequence joins TRBV10-3 and TRBJ2-7; 8 bases map to TRBD1. CDR1 and CDR2 (germline): ENHRY, SYGVKD. J gave up 1 base and V 8 bases, and 10 bases lay outside the gene matches. The CDR3 covers 15 residues.

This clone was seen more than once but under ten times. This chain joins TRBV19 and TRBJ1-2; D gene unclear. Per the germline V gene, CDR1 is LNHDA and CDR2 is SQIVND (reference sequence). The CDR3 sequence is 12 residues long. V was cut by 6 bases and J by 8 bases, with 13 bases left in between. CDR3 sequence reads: CASSRRFRGYTF. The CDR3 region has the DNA TGTGCCAGTAGCAGACGGTTTCGGGGCTACACCTTC.

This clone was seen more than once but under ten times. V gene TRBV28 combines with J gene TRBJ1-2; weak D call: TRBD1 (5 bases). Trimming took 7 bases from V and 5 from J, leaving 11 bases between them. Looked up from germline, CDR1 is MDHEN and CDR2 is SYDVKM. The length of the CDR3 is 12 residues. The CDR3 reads CASNDRPYGYTF. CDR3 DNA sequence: TGTGCCAGCAACGACAGACCTTATGGCTACACCTTC.

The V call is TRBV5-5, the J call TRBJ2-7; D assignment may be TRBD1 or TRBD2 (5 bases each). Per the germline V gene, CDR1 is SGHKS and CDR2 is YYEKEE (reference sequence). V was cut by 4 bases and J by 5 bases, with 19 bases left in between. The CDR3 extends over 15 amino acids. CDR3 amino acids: CASSPTAGTLDEQYF. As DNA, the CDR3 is TGTGCCAGCAGCCCCACCGCAGGGACCCTAGACGAGCAGTACTTC.

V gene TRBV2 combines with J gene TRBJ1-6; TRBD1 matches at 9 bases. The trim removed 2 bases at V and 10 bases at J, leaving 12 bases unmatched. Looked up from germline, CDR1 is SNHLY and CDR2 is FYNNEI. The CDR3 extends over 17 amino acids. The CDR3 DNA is TGTGCCAGCAGTGAAACTGGGACAGGGTCATCATCATCACCCCTCCACTTT. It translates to CASSETGTGSSSSPLHF.